One and the same sample provided the 20 T cell receptor beta chains below, sequenced in a study of T cell responses to AZD1222 COVID-19 vaccine. Profiling relied on immunoSEQ multiplex PCR, and the TCRdb table lists in-frame clones only, not all of them. The sample lists 90,000 to 150,000 clones; around 90% were seen once. Sequenced material: peripheral blood, taken 28 days after the second dose of the MenACWY control vaccine. The origin of the receptors is an adult who received the MenACWY meningococcal vaccine as a control.

The rearrangement joins TRBV30 to TRBJ1-6, with 9 bases fitting TRBD1. CDR3 length equals 16 residues. Per the germline V gene, CDR1 is GTSNPN and CDR2 is SVGIG (reference sequence). Trimming at V came to 0 bases and at J to 10 bases, leaving 10 bases not matched to a gene. CDR3 region: CAWSVPGTGFRSPLHF. In DNA, the CDR3 is TGTGCCTGGAGTGTACCCGGGACAGGGTTTCGCTCACCCCTCCACTTT.

V and J are TRBV5-1 and TRBJ2-2; D possibly matches TRBD1 or TRBD2 (7 bases each). CDR1 and CDR2 from the germline V gene are SGHRS and YFSETQ. V was trimmed by 3 bases and J by 3 bases, leaving 12 bases between them. CDR3 length equals 15 residues. The CDR3 bases are TGCGCCAGCAGCTCCAGGGGGGGGGACACCGGGGAGCTGTTTTTT. This codes for CASSSRGGDTGELFF.

V usage is TRBV11-2 and J usage is TRBJ2-1; possibly TRBD1 for D (5 bases). Trimming left V 6 bases short and J 0 bases short, with 12 bases between. Germline V gives CDR1 SGHAT, CDR2 FQNNGV. The CDR3 spans 15 residues. The CDR3, as DNA: TGTGCCAGCAGTATCCGACAGAGCTCCTACAATGAGCAGTTCTTC. Amino acids: CASSIRQSSYNEQFF. Filled out from reference TRBV11-2 and TRBJ2-1, the complete variable domain reads EAGVAQSPRYKIIEKRQSVAFWCNPISGHATLYWYQQILGQGPKLLIQFQNNGVVDDSQLPKDRFSAERLKGVDSTLKIQPAKLEDSAVYLCASSIRQSSYNEQFFGPGTRLTVL.

The V and J genes are TRBV7-9 and TRBJ2-7, with D possibly being TRBD1 (7 bases). Germline assignment: CDR1 SEHNR and CDR2 FQNEAQ (reference sequence). The CDR3 length is 17 residues. V lost 4 bases and J 0 bases, leaving 19 bases between the germline ends. The CDR3 region is CASSSLTSQGGSYEQYF. For the CDR3, the DNA is TGTGCCAGCAGCTCTTTAACCTCGCAGGGGGGCTCCTACGAGCAGTACTTC. The variable domain in full, completed from reference TRBV7-9 and TRBJ2-7, reads DTGVSQNPRHKITKRGQNVTFRCDPISEHNRLYWYRQTLGQGPEFLTYFQNEAQLEKSRLLSDRFSAERPKGSFSTLEIQRTEQGDSAMYLCASSSLTSQGGSYEQYFGPGTRLTVT.

The chain has TRBV19 and TRBJ1-4; unclear D gene. Germline lookup yields CDR1 LNHDA and CDR2 SQIVND (reference sequence). V was cut by 4 bases and J by 5 bases, with 20 bases left in between. This CDR3 region has 17 residues. The CDR3 spells CASSKNRDPTRNEKLFF. The CDR3 DNA reads as TGTGCCAGTAGTAAAAACCGGGATCCCACTAGGAATGAAAAACTGTTTTTT.

The V gene is TRBV3-1 (or the pseudogene TRBV3-2), the J gene TRBJ1-1; D not resolved. Germline assignment: CDR1 LGHDT and CDR2 YNNKEL (reference sequence). With 2 bases removed from V and 6 bases from J, the gap between germline ends came to 4 bases. The CDR3 contains 11 residues. CDR3 bases: TGTGCCAGCAGCCAAAGCGCTGAAGCTTTCTTT. As protein: CASSQSAEAFF.

Details on this clone: At the DNA level, this CDR3 is encoded by other sequences in the same sample as well. This chain links TRBV6-5 with TRBJ1-1; D is undetermined. The CDR3 has 13 residues. Germline V lookup: CDR1 MNHEY, CDR2 SVGAGI. Trimming shortened V by 0 bases and J by 2 bases, and 4 bases separated the two germline ends. CDR3 region: CASSYSTNTEAFF. For the CDR3, the DNA is TGTGCCAGCAGTTACTCGACAAACACTGAAGCTTTCTTT.

The rearrangement links TRBV7-2 to TRBJ1-6, with TRBD1 matching 9 bases. The CDR3 spans 15 residues. V shed 5 bases and J 9 bases; nucleotides not matched to a gene: 8. Germline V gene sequence: CDR1 SGHTA, CDR2 FQGNSA. CDR3 in amino acids: CASSLSTGGSSPLHF. CDR3 coding DNA: TGTGCCAGCAGCCTCTCGACAGGGGGGAGTTCACCCCTCCACTTT.

V and J are TRBV5-1 and TRBJ1-2; 7 bases are shared with TRBD1. J lost 4 bases, V lost 4 bases, and 10 bases had no gene match. CDR3 length: 15 amino acids. Germline lookup yields CDR1 SGHRS and CDR2 YFSETQ. Here the CDR3 DNA reads TGCGCCAGCAGCCGTGGGTACGGGACAGCCTATGGCTACACCTTC. Translating it yields CASSRGYGTAYGYTF.

This chain uses TRBV9 with TRBJ1-1; a possible D gene is TRBD1 (6 bases). V lost 3 bases and J 4 bases, leaving 13 bases between the germline ends. This CDR3 has 14 amino acids. The germline V gene has CDR1 SGDLS and CDR2 YYNGEE. The CDR3 DNA follows: TGTGCCAGCAGCGACCAGGGGAGCGCCACTGAAGCTTTCTTT. Protein sequence: CASSDQGSATEAFF.

V usage is TRBV18 and J usage is TRBJ2-5, with TRBD2 matching 8 bases. J gave up 5 bases and V 0 bases, and 8 bases lay outside the gene matches. Germline V gives CDR1 KGHSH, CDR2 LQKENI. The CDR3 length is 16 residues. Here the CDR3 reads CASSPPSGSPLETQYF. The CDR3 region has the DNA TGTGCCAGCTCACCACCGAGCGGGAGTCCCCTGGAGACCCAGTACTTC. Complete variable domain (other parts from reference TRBV18 and TRBJ2-5): NAGVMQNPRHLVRRRGQEARLRCSPMKGHSHVYWYRQLPEEGLKFMVYLQKENIIDESGMPKERFSAEFPKEGPSILRIQQVVRGDSAAYFCASSPPSGSPLETQYFGPGTRLLVL.

This clone was seen just once. The chain combines TRBV7-9 with TRBJ2-1; the D is unclear. CDR1 and CDR2 (germline): SEHNR, FQNEAQ (reference sequence). This CDR3 has 14 residues. Trimming removed 4 bases at V and 5 bases at J, with 12 bases between. The CDR3 DNA reads as TGTGCCAGCAGCTACCCGTTTGGGGACAATGAGCAGTTCTTC. Residues: CASSYPFGDNEQFF.

The chain recombines TRBV10-1 with TRBJ1-5; D is uncertain. The CDR3 consists of 14 residues. Germline-derived CDR1 and CDR2 are WNHNN and SYGVQD (reference sequence). The V and J ends lost 2 bases and 0 bases respectively, with 5 bases between them. CDR3 sequence: CASSEGSSNQPQHF. In DNA, the CDR3 is TGCGCCAGCAGTGAGGGCAGTAGCAATCAGCCCCAGCATTTT.

The chain couples TRBV15 to TRBJ2-2; perhaps TRBD1 as D (5 bases). CDR1 LNHNV and CDR2 YYDKDF come from the germline V gene (reference sequence). This CDR3 is built from 16 residues. V was pared by 5 bases and J by 9 bases, with 22 bases between. As DNA, the CDR3 is TGTGCCACCAGCCCACCCGTGGCAGGGTTGGGCCGGGAGCTGTTTTTT. Protein: CATSPPVAGLGRELFF. The complete variable domain, with remaining parts taken from reference TRBV15 and TRBJ2-2, reads DAMVIQNPRYQVTQFGKPVTLSCSQTLNHNVMYWYQQKSSQAPKLLFHYYDKDFNNEADTPDNFQSRRPNTSFCFLDIRSPGLGDTAMYLCATSPPVAGLGRELFFGEGSRLTVL.

The chain has TRBV7-2 and TRBJ2-1; TRBD2 agrees at 14 bases. The CDR3 runs 16 residues. Losses at the gene ends were 7 bases for V and 7 bases for J; bases not matched to a gene: 9. Germline CDR1 is SGHTA and CDR2 is FQGNSA. CDR3 residues: CASNWGTSGGYNEQFF. For the CDR3, the DNA is TGTGCCAGCAACTGGGGGACTAGCGGGGGATATAATGAGCAGTTCTTC.

V is TRBV5-1 and J is TRBJ2-7; D is unclear. Trimming removed 3 bases at V and 6 bases at J, with 7 bases between. The CDR3 spans 11 residues. The germline V gene encodes CDR1 SGHRS and CDR2 YFSETQ. DNA for the CDR3: TGCGCCAGCAGCTCTGGACCCGAGCAGTACTTC. Residues: CASSSGPEQYF.

The chain carries TRBV20-1 and TRBJ2-3; D uncertain. Germline lookup yields CDR1 DFQATT and CDR2 SNEGSKA (reference sequence). CDR3 length: 9 residues. The CDR3 spells CTVGDTQYF. As DNA, the CDR3 is TGCACCGTGGGAGATACGCAGTATTTT.

This chain joins TRBV3-1 (or the pseudogene TRBV3-2) and TRBJ2-7; D unresolved. The CDR3 contains 16 residues. V lost 1 base and J lost 0, with 13 bases in between. Germline CDR1 reads LGHDT; CDR2 reads YNNKEL (reference sequence). The CDR3 spells CASSQGATEYSYEQYF. The DNA for the CDR3 is TGTGCCAGCAGCCAAGGGGCCACCGAATACTCCTACGAGCAGTACTTC.

This clone occurred once. This chain connects TRBV10-2 to TRBJ1-1; the D gene is possibly TRBD1 (5 bases). The CDR3 is 15 residues long. CDR1 and CDR2 from the germline V gene are WSHSY and SAAADI. Trimming left V 2 bases short and J 3 bases short, with 13 bases between. The CDR3 DNA reads TGCGCCAGCAGTGAGATAAGGGGTCGGTACACTGAAGCTTTCTTT. Protein: CASSEIRGRYTEAFF.

The rearrangement joins TRBV5-1 to TRBJ1-6, with D uncertain. The CDR3 spans 15 residues. The germline CDR1 and CDR2 sequences are SGHRS and YFSETQ. With 0 bases removed from V and 7 bases from J, the gap between germline ends came to 11 bases. CDR3 DNA sequence: TGCGCCAGCAGCTTGGCCGGAGTTGTGAATTCACCCCTCCACTTT. This gives the protein CASSLAGVVNSPLHF. Full variable domain (outside the CDR3, taken from reference TRBV5-1 and TRBJ1-6): KAGVTQTPRYLIKTRGQQVTLSCSPISGHRSVSWYQQTPGQGLQFLFEYFSETQRNKGNFPGRFSGRQFSNSRSEMNVSTLELGDSALYLCASSLAGVVNSPLHFGNGTRLTVT.